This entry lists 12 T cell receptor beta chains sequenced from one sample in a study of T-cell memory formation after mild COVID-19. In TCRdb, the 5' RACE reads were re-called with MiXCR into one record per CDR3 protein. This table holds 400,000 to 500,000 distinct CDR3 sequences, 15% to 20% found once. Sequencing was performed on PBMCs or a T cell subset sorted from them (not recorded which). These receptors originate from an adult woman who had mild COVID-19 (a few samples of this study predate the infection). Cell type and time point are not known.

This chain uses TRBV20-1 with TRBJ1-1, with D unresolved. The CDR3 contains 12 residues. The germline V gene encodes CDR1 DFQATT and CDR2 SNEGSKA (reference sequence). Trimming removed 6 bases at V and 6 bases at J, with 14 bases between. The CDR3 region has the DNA TGCAGTGCCGGTGGGCTCCGCGCTGAAGCTTTCTTT. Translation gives CSAGGLRAEAFF.

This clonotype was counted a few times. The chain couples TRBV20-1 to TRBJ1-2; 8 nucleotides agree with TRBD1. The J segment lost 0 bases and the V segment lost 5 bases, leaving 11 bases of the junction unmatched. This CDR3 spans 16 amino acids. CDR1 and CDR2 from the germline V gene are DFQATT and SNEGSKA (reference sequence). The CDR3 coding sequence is TGCAGTGCTGATCAGGGGGCGGACAAAGCTAACTATGGCTACACCTTC. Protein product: CSADQGADKANYGYTF.

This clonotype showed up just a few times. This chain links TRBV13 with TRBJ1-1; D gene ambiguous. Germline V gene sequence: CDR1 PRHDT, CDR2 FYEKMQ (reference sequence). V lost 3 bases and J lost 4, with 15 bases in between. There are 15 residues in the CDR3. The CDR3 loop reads CASSFIRVGGTEAFF. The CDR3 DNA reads TGTGCCAGCAGCTTTATTCGCGTTGGCGGCACTGAAGCTTTCTTT.

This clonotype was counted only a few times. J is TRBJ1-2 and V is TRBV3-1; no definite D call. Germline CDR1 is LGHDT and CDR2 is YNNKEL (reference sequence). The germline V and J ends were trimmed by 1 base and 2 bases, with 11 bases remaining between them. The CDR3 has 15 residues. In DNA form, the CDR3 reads TGTGCCAGCAGCCAAGGGTGGCAGATGAACTATGGCTACACCTTC. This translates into CASSQGWQMNYGYTF.

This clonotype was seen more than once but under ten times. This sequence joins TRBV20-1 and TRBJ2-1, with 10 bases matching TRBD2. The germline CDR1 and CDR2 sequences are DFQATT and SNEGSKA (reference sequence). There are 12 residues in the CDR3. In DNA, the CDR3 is TGCATAGCTAGCGGGGGCTCCAATGAGCAGTTCTTC. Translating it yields CIASGGSNEQFF.

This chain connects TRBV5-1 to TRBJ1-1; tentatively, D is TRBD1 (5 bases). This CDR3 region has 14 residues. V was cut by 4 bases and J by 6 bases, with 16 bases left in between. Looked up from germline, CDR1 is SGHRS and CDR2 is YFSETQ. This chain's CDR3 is CASSLWDDSAEAFF. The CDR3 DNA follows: TGCGCCAGCAGCCTATGGGACGACTCGGCTGAAGCTTTCTTT. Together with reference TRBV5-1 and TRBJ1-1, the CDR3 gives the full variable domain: KAGVTQTPRYLIKTRGQQVTLSCSPISGHRSVSWYQQTPGQGLQFLFEYFSETQRNKGNFPGRFSGRQFSNSRSEMNVSTLELGDSALYLCASSLWDDSAEAFFGQGTRLTVV.

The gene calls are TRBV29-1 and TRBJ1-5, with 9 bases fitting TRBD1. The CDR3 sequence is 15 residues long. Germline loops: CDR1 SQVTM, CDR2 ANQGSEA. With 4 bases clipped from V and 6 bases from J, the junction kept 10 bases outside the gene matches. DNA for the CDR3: TGCAGCGTTGCTCTCGCGGGACAGGGTGGTCAGCCCCAGCATTTT. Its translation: CSVALAGQGGQPQHF.

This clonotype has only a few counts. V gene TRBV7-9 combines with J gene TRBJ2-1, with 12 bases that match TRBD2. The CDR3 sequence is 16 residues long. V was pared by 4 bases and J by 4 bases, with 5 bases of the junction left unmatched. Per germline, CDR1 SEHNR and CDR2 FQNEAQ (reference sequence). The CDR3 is CASSSTSGGRYNEQFF. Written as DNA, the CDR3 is TGTGCCAGCAGCTCGACTAGCGGGGGCAGGTACAATGAGCAGTTCTTC.

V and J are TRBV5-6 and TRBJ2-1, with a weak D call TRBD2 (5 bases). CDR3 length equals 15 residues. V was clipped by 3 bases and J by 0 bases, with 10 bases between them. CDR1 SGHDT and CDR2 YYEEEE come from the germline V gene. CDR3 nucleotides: TGTGCCAGCAGCTCAGCGGCCTTCTCCTACAATGAGCAGTTCTTC. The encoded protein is CASSSAAFSYNEQFF.

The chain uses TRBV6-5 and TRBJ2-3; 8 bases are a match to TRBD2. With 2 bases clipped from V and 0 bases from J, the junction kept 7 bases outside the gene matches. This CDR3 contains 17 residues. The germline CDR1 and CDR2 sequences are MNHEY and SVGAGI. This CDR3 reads CASSYKGLAGSTDTQYF. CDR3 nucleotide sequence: TGTGCCAGCAGTTACAAGGGGTTAGCGGGAAGCACAGATACGCAGTATTTT.

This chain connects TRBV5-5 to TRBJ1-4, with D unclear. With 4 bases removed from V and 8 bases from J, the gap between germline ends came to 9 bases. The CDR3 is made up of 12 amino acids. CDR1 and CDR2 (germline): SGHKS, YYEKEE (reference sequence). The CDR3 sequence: CASSPIGEKLFF. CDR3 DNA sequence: TGTGCCAGCAGCCCTATAGGCGAAAAACTGTTTTTT.

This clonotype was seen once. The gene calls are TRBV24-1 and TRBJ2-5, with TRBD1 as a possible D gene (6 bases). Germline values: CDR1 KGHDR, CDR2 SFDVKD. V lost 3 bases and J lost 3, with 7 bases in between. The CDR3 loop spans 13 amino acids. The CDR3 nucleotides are TGTGCCACCAGTGATGACAGGAAAGAGACCCAGTACTTC. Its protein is CATSDDRKETQYF.